This TCR beta chain emerged from a study of early T cells in non-severe SARS-CoV-2 infection. TCRdb recomputed calls from the 5' RACE reads with MiXCR, one row per CDR3 protein. Of some 30,000 distinct CDR3 sequences in the sample, about 5% are singletons; the top ten hold approximately 5.2%. This clonotype was counted ten times or more. Sequences were derived from whole blood, sampled at baseline. This clonotype was obtained from an adult who was a healthcare worker with PCR-confirmed SARS-CoV-2 infection or an uninfected control (not recorded which).

The CDR3 is CSVEVSGESNQPQHF. The CDR3, as DNA: TGCAGCGTTGAGGTGTCAGGGGAAAGCAATCAGCCCCAGCATTTT. The chain combines TRBV29-1 with TRBJ1-5, with D maybe TRBD1 (6 bases). Per germline, CDR1 SQVTM and CDR2 ANQGSEA. Trimming left V 3 bases short and J 1 base short, with 13 bases between. The CDR3 extends over 15 amino acids.